The clone carrying this T cell receptor (beta chain) was seen only a few times. Its antigen is unidentified. There are 15 residues in the CDR3. The germline CDR1 and CDR2 sequences are SGHTA and FQGTGA. Trimming removed 2 bases at V and 10 bases at J, with 18 bases between. This specimen belongs to a study of CD8 T cells in ankylosing spondylitis. TCRdb passed the 5' RACE reads through MiXCR, listing each CDR3 protein once. The repertoire consists of a few hundred thousand distinct CDR3 sequences, with 6.5% to 10% occurring once and the leading ten covering more than 12%. Overall study findings and caveats: What appeared characteristic of ankylosing spondylitis blood was a TCR beta motif of several highly homologous variants.

Specimen: blood, either unsorted or a sorted T cell fraction (not recorded which). The chain uses TRBV7-3 and TRBJ2-1, with D maybe TRBD2 (7 bases). The clonotype comes from a male donor with ankylosing spondylitis. The CDR3 loop reads CASSLRRGGLNEQFF. In DNA, the CDR3 is TGTGCCAGCAGCTTACGGAGGGGGGGTTTGAACGAGCAGTTCTTC.